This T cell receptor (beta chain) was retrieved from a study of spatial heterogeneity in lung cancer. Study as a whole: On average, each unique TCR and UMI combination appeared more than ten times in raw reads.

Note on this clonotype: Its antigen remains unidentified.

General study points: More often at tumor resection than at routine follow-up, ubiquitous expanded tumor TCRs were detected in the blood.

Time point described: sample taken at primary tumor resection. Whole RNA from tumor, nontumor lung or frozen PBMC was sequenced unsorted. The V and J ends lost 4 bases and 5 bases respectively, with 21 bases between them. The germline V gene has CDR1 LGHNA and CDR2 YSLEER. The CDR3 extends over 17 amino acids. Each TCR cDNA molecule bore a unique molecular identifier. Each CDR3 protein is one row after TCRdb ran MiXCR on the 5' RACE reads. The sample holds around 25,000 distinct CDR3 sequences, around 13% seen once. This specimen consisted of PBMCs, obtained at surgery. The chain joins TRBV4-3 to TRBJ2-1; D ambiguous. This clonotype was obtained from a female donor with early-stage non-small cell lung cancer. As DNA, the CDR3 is TGCGCCAGCAGCCGAGCAAATGCGGATGTAGACCACAATGAGCAGTTCTTC. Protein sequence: CASSRANADVDHNEQFF.